Listed here are 23 T cell receptor beta chains from one sample, sequenced in a study of OX40 agonist ivuxolimab in advanced cancers. The data were produced by immunoSEQ multiplex PCR, yet TCRdb's version contains in-frame clones alone and is incomplete. The repertoire holds 45,000 to 55,000 clones, with 94% as singletons. Sequences were derived from CD4+ or CD8+ T cells sorted from blood, sampled in a trial of the OX40 agonist ivuxolimab. The source of these receptors is an adult with an advanced solid tumor such as melanoma, head and neck, liver or kidney cancer.

The chain has TRBV2 and TRBJ2-7; possibly TRBD2 for D (6 bases). Germline lookup yields CDR1 SNHLY and CDR2 FYNNEI. This CDR3 contains 14 residues. Trimming took 8 bases from V and 0 from J, leaving 14 bases between them. The CDR3 bases are TGTGCCAGCTTCGGGGGACCGAGCTCCTACGAGCAGTACTTC. It encodes CASFGGPSSYEQYF. The full variable domain, with the rest looked up from reference TRBV2 and TRBJ2-7, is EPEVTQTPSHQVTQMGQEVILRCVPISNHLYFYWYRQILGQKVEFLVSFYNNEISEKSEIFDDQFSVERPDGSNFTLKIRSTKLEDSAMYFCASFGGPSSYEQYFGPGTRLTVT.

This clone was recorded once. The V gene is TRBV7-9, the J gene TRBJ2-3; D is ambiguous. V was trimmed by 2 bases and J by 5 bases, leaving 2 bases between them. The CDR3 loop spans 11 amino acids. Germline CDR1 SEHNR, CDR2 FQNEAQ (reference sequence). The CDR3: CASSLRDTQYF. The CDR3 DNA reads as TGTGCCAGCAGCTTAAGAGATACGCAGTATTTT.

J is TRBJ2-3 and V is TRBV11-1; 8 nucleotides align to TRBD1. The CDR3 consists of 15 residues. Per germline, CDR1 SGHAT and CDR2 FQDESV (reference sequence). Trimming at V came to 3 bases and at J to 4 bases, leaving 6 bases not matched to a gene. DNA for the CDR3: TGTGCCAGCAGCTTTCGGGACAGGTTGGCAGATACGCAGTATTTT. This sequence encodes CASSFRDRLADTQYF.

The rearrangement joins TRBV5-6 to TRBJ2-7, with D uncertain. Trimming left V 2 bases short and J 2 bases short, with 14 bases between. Germline values: CDR1 SGHDT, CDR2 YYEEEE. The length of the CDR3 is 15 residues. The CDR3 coding sequence is TGTGCCAGCAGCTTACGGACGGACGTTCCCTACGAGCAGTACTTC. As protein: CASSLRTDVPYEQYF.

This clone has just one count. The chain carries TRBV19 and TRBJ2-7; D may be TRBD1 or TRBD2 (5 bases each). Germline-derived CDR1 and CDR2 are LNHDA and SQIVND (reference sequence). CDR3 length equals 13 residues. V was cut by 6 bases and J by 3 bases, with 12 bases left in between. The DNA of the CDR3 is TGTGCCAGTAGCGCCGGGACCTTCTACGAGCAGTACTTC. The encoded protein is CASSAGTFYEQYF.

This chain uses TRBV7-9 with TRBJ2-7, with D perhaps matching TRBD2 (5 bases). The V and J ends lost 4 bases and 2 bases respectively, with 9 bases between them. The CDR3 contains 13 residues. Germline V gene data show CDR1 as SEHNR and CDR2 as FQNEAQ (reference sequence). The chain's CDR3 is CASSYSATYEQYF. For the CDR3, the DNA is TGTGCCAGCAGCTATAGCGCTACCTACGAGCAGTACTTC.

V gene TRBV12-5 combines with J gene TRBJ2-7; 11 nucleotides agree with TRBD2. Germline lookup yields CDR1 LGHNT and CDR2 FRNRAP. This CDR3 is built from 11 residues. Unmatched junction bases numbered 1, after V lost 11 bases and J lost 4 bases. This CDR3 reads CAGTSGYEQYF. In DNA form, the CDR3 reads TGTGCTGGGACTAGCGGATACGAGCAGTACTTC.

The chain couples TRBV28 to TRBJ2-2; a possible D gene is TRBD1 (6 bases). This CDR3 region has 13 residues. Per germline, CDR1 MDHEN and CDR2 SYDVKM. V was clipped by 5 bases and J by 5 bases, with 9 bases between them. The CDR3 DNA sequence: TGTGCCAGCAGTCTTACAGGGACCGGGGAGCTGTTTTTT. Translated: CASSLTGTGELFF.

The chain is built from TRBV7-9 and TRBJ2-5; D remains unclear. Germline values: CDR1 SEHNR, CDR2 FQNEAQ (reference sequence). The CDR3 extends over 14 amino acids. V lost 1 base and J lost 4, with 10 bases in between. CDR3 nucleotides: TGTGCCAGCAGCTTAGAAGGCAGGAGAGAGACCCAGTACTTC. Residues: CASSLEGRRETQYF.

This chain uses TRBV6-1 with TRBJ1-1, with a weak D call TRBD1 (5 bases). CDR3 length equals 15 residues. Trimming removed 1 base at V and 6 bases at J, with 15 bases between. CDR1 is MNHNS, CDR2 SASEGT, per germline. Here the CDR3 DNA reads TGTGCCAGCAGTGAAGGGGTGGAGGGACGGGCTGAAGCTTTCTTT. Its protein is CASSEGVEGRAEAFF.

Note on this clone: One end of the junction varies from germline; a read error may be responsible. The chain combines TRBV11-2 with TRBJ2-1; TRBD2 agrees at 8 bases. Germline CDR1 SGHAT, CDR2 FQNNGV. The CDR3 spans 12 residues. The CDR3 spells CASSLDGRRGVF. The CDR3 bases are TGTGCCAGCAGCTTAGATGGGAGGCGGGGGGTCTTC.

J is TRBJ1-1 and V is TRBV5-4; perhaps TRBD1 as D (6 bases). The CDR3 covers 15 residues. V was clipped by 4 bases and J by 10 bases, with 23 bases between them. The germline V gene encodes CDR1 SGHNT and CDR2 YYREEE (reference sequence). The CDR3 protein is CASSKVQGEAPRAFF. In DNA form, the CDR3 reads TGTGCCAGCAGCAAAGTACAGGGAGAAGCCCCGAGAGCTTTCTTT.

This chain joins TRBV28 and TRBJ2-1, with 8 bases aligning to TRBD2. Germline V lookup: CDR1 MDHEN, CDR2 SYDVKM. This CDR3 is built from 16 residues. With 6 bases clipped from V and 0 bases from J, the junction kept 7 bases outside the gene matches. CDR3 sequence reads: CASSREGPSSYNEQFF. CDR3 coding DNA: TGTGCCAGCAGCCGGGAGGGCCCTAGCTCCTACAATGAGCAGTTCTTC.

The chain recombines TRBV9 with TRBJ2-2; no clear D. The V end was cut by 6 bases, the J end by 2 bases, with 11 bases between. Germline-derived CDR1 and CDR2 are SGDLS and YYNGEE. CDR3 length: 14 residues. DNA of the CDR3: TGTGCCAGCACCGCCGCGGTCAACACCGGGGAGCTGTTTTTT. Residues: CASTAAVNTGELFF.

The chain is built from TRBV7-9 and TRBJ1-2; no clear D. From germline, CDR1 is SEHNR and CDR2 FQNEAQ (reference sequence). With 3 bases removed from V and 1 base from J, the gap between germline ends came to 6 bases. This CDR3 has 13 residues. DNA of the CDR3: TGTGCCAGCAGCTTCCAGGATAACTATGGCTACACCTTC. It is translated as CASSFQDNYGYTF.

The rearrangement links TRBV19 to TRBJ1-1, with D possibly matching TRBD1 (5 bases). Germline CDR1 and CDR2: LNHDA and SQIVND (reference sequence). The CDR3 is 13 amino acids. The V end was cut by 10 bases, the J end by 2 bases, with 14 bases between. CDR3 sequence reads: CATAGRLNTEAFF. The CDR3 DNA follows: TGTGCCACAGCGGGACGGCTCAACACTGAAGCTTTCTTT. Supplemented by reference TRBV19 and TRBJ1-1, the full variable domain reads DGGITQSPKYLFRKEGQNVTLSCEQNLNHDAMYWYRQDPGQGLRLIYYSQIVNDFQKGDIAEGYSVSREKKESFPLTVTSAQKNPTAFYLCATAGRLNTEAFFGQGTRLTVV.

Points on this clone: One end of the junction varies from germline; a read error may be responsible. The chain links TRBV7-7 to TRBJ2-3; the D gene is possibly TRBD2 (6 bases). Germline lookup yields CDR1 SSHAT and CDR2 FNYEAQ (reference sequence). The CDR3 spans 16 residues. The CDR3 reads CASSLEEGQGTDTQYF. For the CDR3, the DNA is TGTGCTAGCAGCTTAGAGGAGGGCCAGGGCACAGATACGCAGTATTTT.

V is TRBV28 and J is TRBJ2-5; a possible D gene is TRBD2 (5 bases). The CDR3 spans 13 residues. V was trimmed by 6 bases and J by 5 bases, leaving 13 bases between them. CDR1 is MDHEN, CDR2 SYDVKM, per germline. CDR3 sequence reads: CASSQTGWETQYF. The CDR3 coding sequence is TGTGCCAGCAGCCAAACGGGATGGGAGACCCAGTACTTC.

V usage is TRBV19 and J usage is TRBJ2-1; tentative D call: TRBD2 (5 bases). This CDR3 contains 13 residues. CDR1 LNHDA and CDR2 SQIVND come from the germline V gene (reference sequence). V was cut by 5 bases and J by 5 bases, with 10 bases left in between. CDR3 DNA sequence: TGTGCCAGTAGTCCAGGACTTAACAATGAGCAGTTCTTC. It is translated as CASSPGLNNEQFF. Full variable domain (outside the CDR3, taken from reference TRBV19 and TRBJ2-1): DGGITQSPKYLFRKEGQNVTLSCEQNLNHDAMYWYRQDPGQGLRLIYYSQIVNDFQKGDIAEGYSVSREKKESFPLTVTSAQKNPTAFYLCASSPGLNNEQFFGPGTRLTVL.

V is TRBV19 and J is TRBJ2-1; 9 nucleotides agree with TRBD2. The V and J ends lost 4 bases and 2 bases, in that order; junction bases with no gene match: 6. Germline CDR1 LNHDA, CDR2 SQIVND (reference sequence). The CDR3 length is 16 residues. For the CDR3, the DNA is TGTGCCAGTAGTACTCTACTAGCGGGCGCCTACAATGAGCAGTTCTTC. It yields the protein CASSTLLAGAYNEQFF.

Comments on this clone: The junction and the germline gene differ at one end; a read error may be behind it. The J gene is TRBJ2-1, the V gene TRBV7-7; the D is unclear. The germline gives CDR1 SSHAT, CDR2 FNYEAQ (reference sequence). This CDR3 has 16 amino acids. The CDR3 DNA is TGTGCTAGCAGCCCGGCCCGGATAGCCCCCTACAATGAGCAGTTCTTC. Protein product: CASSPARIAPYNEQFF.

The chain joins TRBV27 to TRBJ2-7; a possible D gene is TRBD2 (6 bases). The V gene's germline CDR1 is MNHEY and CDR2 SMNVEV (reference sequence). The ends were cut back, 8 bases at V and 3 bases at J, with 14 bases in the middle. The CDR3 spans 13 residues. CDR3 nucleotides: TGTGCCAGCGGAGGGACGAATTACTACGAGCAGTACTTC. It is translated as CASGGTNYYEQYF.

The chain uses TRBV4-3 and TRBJ2-4; a weak D match, TRBD2 (7 bases). V was cut by 0 bases and J by 0 bases, with 21 bases left in between. There are 20 residues in the CDR3. Looked up from germline, CDR1 is LGHNA and CDR2 is YSLEER. In DNA, the CDR3 is TGCGCCAGCAGCCAAGATATTTGGTCTGGCGGGGGCCTAGCCAAAAACATTCAGTACTTC. Translated, it gives CASSQDIWSGGGLAKNIQYF.